The next 15 T cell receptor beta chains were all read from a single sample in a study of blood T cell repertoires in COVID-19 (dated by TCRdb to 2019 to 2021). Library preparation was by the immunoSEQ multiplex PCR assay. TCRdb provides this immuneACCESS table in a form limited to in-frame rearrangements. Some clones are lacking; in checked studies, under half of them reflect an unresolved V gene, and why the rest are absent is not known. This sample has under 200,000 clones in its table, and roughly nine tenths of those were observed once. 0.75% to 0.95% of the sample lies in the top ten. Sample: peripheral blood. Receptors were obtained from a woman in her 70s with acute or convalescent COVID-19.

The chain carries TRBV4-3 and TRBJ2-7; 9 bases map to TRBD1. Germline trimming cut 7 bases from V and 3 bases from J; bases unmatched to any gene: 7. Germline V gives CDR1 LGHNA, CDR2 YSLEER. This CDR3 comprises 14 residues. In DNA form, the CDR3 reads TGCGCCAGCACTACCGGGACAGGGATCTACGAGCAGTACTTC. Protein sequence: CASTTGTGIYEQYF.

The chain joins TRBV11-2 to TRBJ1-2; D may be TRBD1 (6 bases). V gave up 1 base and J gave up 1 base, with 7 bases separating them. There are 14 residues in the CDR3. Germline CDR1 is SGHAT and CDR2 is FQNNGV. CDR3 nucleotide sequence: TGTGCCAGCAGCTTAGGACAGGTTAACTATGGCTACACCTTC. Residues: CASSLGQVNYGYTF.

This chain's CDR3 is CSASGASGPNEQFF. CDR3 coding DNA: TGCAGTGCTAGTGGGGCTAGCGGGCCTAATGAGCAGTTCTTC. The rearrangement joins TRBV20-1 to TRBJ2-1; 8 bases fit TRBD2. CDR1 and CDR2 (germline): DFQATT, SNEGSKA (reference sequence). This CDR3 region has 14 residues. The V gene end was trimmed by 3 bases and the J gene end by 7 bases; junction bases not matched to a gene: 8.

This chain links TRBV27 with TRBJ2-2, with TRBD1 matching 7 bases. The CDR3 runs 14 residues. Unmatched junction bases numbered 1, after V lost 2 bases and J lost 4 bases. Germline V lookup: CDR1 MNHEY, CDR2 SMNVEV (reference sequence). The CDR3 DNA reads as TGTGCCAGCAGTTTAGGACAGGTCACCGGGGAGCTGTTTTTT. Translation: CASSLGQVTGELFF.

This clone was found a few times. In DNA, the CDR3 is TGTGCCAGCTCACCAGTCGGGGATACGCAGTATTTT. Translating gives CASSPVGDTQYF. This chain uses TRBV18 with TRBJ2-3; the D is unclear. This CDR3 comprises 12 residues. V was shortened by 2 bases and J by 6 bases, with 6 bases between the two germline ends. Germline loops: CDR1 KGHSH, CDR2 LQKENI.

There are a few counts of this clone. V and J are TRBV19 and TRBJ1-2; D is undetermined. The CDR3 runs to 11 residues. Germline V gene data show CDR1 as LNHDA and CDR2 as SQIVND (reference sequence). V dropped 9 bases and J dropped 7 bases, with 12 bases sitting between them. CDR3 amino acids: CARSRVGGYTF. DNA for the CDR3: TGTGCCAGATCTCGGGTAGGTGGCTACACCTTC.

The chain uses TRBV11-3 and TRBJ2-3, with D tentatively TRBD2 (6 bases). V was trimmed by 7 bases and J by 8 bases, leaving 22 bases between them. Germline V gene data show CDR1 as SGHNT and CDR2 as YENEEA. This CDR3 spans 15 amino acids. The CDR3 reads CASTRIGGREGTQYF. CDR3 coding DNA: TGTGCCAGCACCCGGATTGGGGGGAGAGAGGGTACGCAGTATTTT. Together with reference TRBV11-3 and TRBJ2-3, the CDR3 gives the full variable domain: EAGVVQSPRYKIIEKKQPVAFWCNPISGHNTLYWYLQNLGQGPELLIRYENEEAVDDSQLPKDRFSAERLKGVDSTLKIQPAELGDSAVYLCASTRIGGREGTQYFGPGTRLTVL.

CDR3 residues: CASSESGGNQPQHF. The CDR3 DNA reads as TGTGCCAGCAGTGAATCAGGGGGCAATCAGCCCCAGCATTTT. V gene TRBV6-1 combines with J gene TRBJ1-5; tentative D call: TRBD1 (6 bases). Trimming pared 2 bases from V and 2 bases from J, leaving 7 bases between. The germline gives CDR1 MNHNS, CDR2 SASEGT. The CDR3 has 14 residues.

This clone was observed a few times. This chain joins TRBV19 and TRBJ2-5, with 7 bases lining up with TRBD2. The J segment lost 4 bases and the V segment lost 3 bases, leaving 5 bases of the junction unmatched. This CDR3 contains 14 residues. In germline, CDR1 is LNHDA, CDR2 SQIVND (reference sequence). CDR3 coding DNA: TGTGCCAGTAGTATCGGCGGGGGTCGAGAGACCCAGTACTTC. This sequence encodes CASSIGGGRETQYF.

The rearrangement uses TRBV19 and TRBJ1-2, with 7 bases aligning to TRBD1. The germline V gene encodes CDR1 LNHDA and CDR2 SQIVND (reference sequence). Trimming removed 4 bases from V and 8 bases from J; junction bases left unmatched: 10. The CDR3 length is 14 residues. The CDR3 spells CASSTNRQGSGYTF. As DNA, the CDR3 is TGTGCCAGTAGTACCAACCGACAGGGATCGGGCTACACCTTC.

This chain links TRBV28 with TRBJ2-1, with 9 positions matching TRBD1. Germline CDR1 and CDR2: MDHEN and SYDVKM. This CDR3 contains 15 residues. After removal of 6 bases from V and 8 bases from J, the junction contained 11 bases not matched to a gene. The CDR3 nucleotides read TGTGCCAGCAGGGACGGGACAGGGTTCGGGCATGAGCAGTTCTTC. Translation: CASRDGTGFGHEQFF. The variable domain in full, with the rest retrieved from reference TRBV28 and TRBJ2-1, is DVKVTQSSRYLVKRTGEKVFLECVQDMDHENMFWYRQDPGLGLRLIYFSYDVKMKEKGDIPEGYSVSREKKERFSLILESASTNQTSMYLCASRDGTGFGHEQFFGPGTRLTVL.

The CDR3 region is CATSDLQQGAEETQYF. CDR3 sequence (DNA): TGTGCCACCAGTGATTTGCAGCAGGGGGCAGAGGAGACCCAGTACTTC. The J gene is TRBJ2-5, the V gene TRBV24-1, with 8 bases lining up with TRBD1. CDR1 and CDR2 (germline): KGHDR, SFDVKD. The V segment lost 0 bases and the J segment 5 bases; nucleotides outside the gene matches: 7. This CDR3 is 16 amino acids long.

The chain couples TRBV9 to TRBJ1-6; D perhaps matches TRBD1 (6 bases). Germline lookup yields CDR1 SGDLS and CDR2 YYNGEE. This CDR3 has 14 amino acids. V was shortened by 1 base and J by 5 bases, with 7 bases between the two germline ends. The CDR3 DNA sequence: TGTGCCAGCAGCGTAAAGGGGGATAATTCACCCCTCCACTTT. Its translation: CASSVKGDNSPLHF.

V gene TRBV9 combines with J gene TRBJ1-1; the match to TRBD1 covers 10 bases. V was clipped by 4 bases and J by 6 bases; unmatched bases: 9. Germline CDR1 and CDR2: SGDLS and YYNGEE. This CDR3 spans 15 amino acids. CDR3 in DNA: TGTGCCAGCAGCAAGGGACAGGGGCGGGGTTCTGAAGCTTTCTTT. This gives the protein CASSKGQGRGSEAFF.

This chain joins TRBV28 and TRBJ2-3; 9 nucleotides line up with TRBD2. The CDR3 has 14 residues. The germline V gene encodes CDR1 MDHEN and CDR2 SYDVKM. The J segment lost 4 bases and the V segment lost 7 bases, leaving 6 bases of the junction unmatched. The CDR3 region has the DNA TGTGCCAGCATAGGAGCGGGGGGCCCAGATACGCAGTATTTT. Translation gives CASIGAGGPDTQYF.